This TCR beta chain was profiled in a study of blood T cell repertoires in COVID-19. The germline V gene has CDR1 KGHSH and CDR2 LQKENI. V dropped 2 bases and J dropped 0 bases, with 10 bases sitting between them. This CDR3 contains 15 residues. Here immunoSEQ multiplex PCR was the method, and the copy in TCRdb shows in-frame clones only, minus some. Of about 400,000 clones detected, roughly 91% appear once; the ten largest clones hold about 1.8%. Sequencing used PBMCs or T cells enriched from blood (not recorded which). This chain links TRBV18 with TRBJ1-1; weak D call: TRBD1 (5 bases). The TCR sequence derives from a young woman who had recovered from COVID-19. CDR3 DNA: TGTGCCAGCTCACCAATTGGGGCTATGAACACTGAAGCTTTCTTT. Protein product: CASSPIGAMNTEAFF.